These T cell receptor beta chains were read from a single sample in a study of T cell repertoires in cytomegalovirus infection. TCRdb recomputed calls from the reads with MiXCR, one row per CDR3 protein. The data hold roughly 100,000 distinct CDR3 sequences, with more than 15% observed a single time. Sequenced sample: PBMCs. All receptors derive from a human donor in good health (CMV status not recorded). Some clones in this sample may be carry-over from other donors' samples. Each CDR3 is given with its conserved first and last residue. Fields, in order: D gene, clone size, J gene, V gene, CDR3 protein, CDR3 DNA. A D gene is named only where the DNA matches it firmly. The size of a clone is reported for some rows only, either as once, few or many, or as a class for expanded clones.

D gene: -
clone size: -
J gene: TRBJ2-1
V gene: TRBV15
CDR3 protein: CATRDSGSPYNEQFF
CDR3 DNA: TGTGCCACCAGAGATTCGGGGAGCCCCTACAATGAGCAGTTCTTC

D gene: -
clone size: -
J gene: TRBJ2-3
V gene: TRBV7-8
CDR3 protein: CASRVRAVPFGTDTQYF
CDR3 DNA: TGTGCCAGCCGAGTAAGGGCGGTCCCCTTTGGCACAGATACGCAGTATTTT

D gene: -
clone size: -
J gene: TRBJ1-5
V gene: TRBV27
CDR3 protein: CASNPQGSGFSNQPQHF
CDR3 DNA: TGTGCCAGCAATCCACAGGGTAGTGGGTTCAGCAATCAGCCCCAGCATTTT

D gene: TRBD1
clone size: many
J gene: TRBJ1-3
V gene: TRBV7-2
CDR3 protein: CASSFTGGGSGNTIYF
CDR3 DNA: TGTGCCAGCAGCTTCACAGGGGGAGGCTCTGGAAACACCATATATTTT

D gene: TRBD1
clone size: few
J gene: TRBJ2-1
V gene: TRBV2
CDR3 protein: CASSGDLTGVVNEQFF
CDR3 DNA: TGTGCCAGCAGTGGGGACCTGACAGGGGTTGTCAATGAGCAGTTCTTC

D gene: TRBD1
clone size: many
J gene: TRBJ2-1
V gene: TRBV5-4
CDR3 protein: CASSSFGQGSYNEQFF
CDR3 DNA: TGTGCCAGCAGCTCTTTCGGACAGGGCTCCTACAATGAGCAGTTCTTC

D gene: TRBD2
clone size: -
J gene: TRBJ2-1
V gene: TRBV19
CDR3 protein: CASSVTSGGAEQFF
CDR3 DNA: TGTGCCAGTAGTGTTACTAGCGGGGGGGCAGAGCAGTTCTTC

D gene: -
clone size: many
J gene: TRBJ1-2
V gene: TRBV7-2
CDR3 protein: CASSLGSEDYGYTF
CDR3 DNA: TGTGCCAGCAGCTTAGGGAGCGAGGACTATGGCTACACCTTC

D gene: -
clone size: few
J gene: TRBJ1-4
V gene: TRBV7-9
CDR3 protein: CASSGWRGEKLFF
CDR3 DNA: TGTGCCAGCTCGGGTTGGAGAGGGGAAAAACTGTTTTTT

D gene: -
clone size: -
J gene: TRBJ2-3
V gene: TRBV6-5
CDR3 protein: CASSDSWLDTQYF
CDR3 DNA: TGTGCCAGCTCGGACAGTTGGTTAGATACGCAGTATTTT